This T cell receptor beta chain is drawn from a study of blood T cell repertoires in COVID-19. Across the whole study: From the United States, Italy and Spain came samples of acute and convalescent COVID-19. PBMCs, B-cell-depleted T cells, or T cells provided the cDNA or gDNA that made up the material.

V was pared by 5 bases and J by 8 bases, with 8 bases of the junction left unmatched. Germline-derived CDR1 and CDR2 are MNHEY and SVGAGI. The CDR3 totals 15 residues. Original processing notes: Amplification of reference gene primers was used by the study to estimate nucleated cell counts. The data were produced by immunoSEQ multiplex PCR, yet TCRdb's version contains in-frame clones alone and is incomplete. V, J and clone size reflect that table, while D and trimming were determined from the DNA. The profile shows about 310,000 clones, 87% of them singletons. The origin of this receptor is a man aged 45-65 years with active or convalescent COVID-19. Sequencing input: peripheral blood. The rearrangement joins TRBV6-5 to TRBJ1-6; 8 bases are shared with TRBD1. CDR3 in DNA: TGTGCCAGCAGTCGCGGGACAGGCTACGATTCACCCCTCCACTTT. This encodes CASSRGTGYDSPLHF.